Each of the 27 T cell receptor beta chains below was sequenced from the same sample in a study of shared clonotypes between healthy human individuals. CD45RO-negative cells were positively selected for CCR7, leaving out terminally differentiated effector memory CD45RA+ cells. Clones were read by immunoSEQ multiplex PCR, and TCRdb kept only the in-frame ones, dropping some. The sample carries approximately 2,200,000 clones, 90% to 95% recorded once. Sequences were obtained from naive CD8+ T cells from PBMCs. These receptors originate from a man aged 18 to 29 in good health. Some clones in this sample may be carry-over from other donors' samples.

This rearrangement joins TRBV7-9 to TRBJ2-2; the match to TRBD2 covers 12 bases. Trimming removed 1 base from V and 2 bases from J; junction bases left unmatched: 2. The CDR3 is 17 amino acids. Per the germline V gene, CDR1 is SEHNR and CDR2 is FQNEAQ (reference sequence). The chain's CDR3 is CASSLGTSGVNTGELFF. CDR3 DNA sequence: TGTGCCAGCAGCTTAGGGACTAGCGGGGTTAACACCGGGGAGCTGTTTTTT.

V and J are TRBV6-5 and TRBJ2-7, with 8 nucleotides matching TRBD2. The V and J ends lost 5 bases and 2 bases, in that order; junction bases with no gene match: 8. The germline CDR1 and CDR2 sequences are MNHEY and SVGAGI. This CDR3 is built from 15 residues. The CDR3 is CASSPRGGLAYEQYF. DNA of the CDR3: TGTGCCAGCAGTCCCCGGGGGGGGTTGGCCTACGAGCAGTACTTC.

This rearrangement joins TRBV2 to TRBJ2-7; 13 bases map to TRBD2. CDR1 is SNHLY and CDR2 is FYNNEI in the germline V gene. The CDR3 loop spans 13 amino acids. The ends lost 8 bases at V and 7 bases at J; junction bases unmatched: 5. The CDR3 bases are TGTGCCAGCTGTACTAGCGGGAGGGGTGAGCAGTACTTC. It translates to CASCTSGRGEQYF.

This clone was seen once. The rearrangement uses TRBV5-4 and TRBJ2-6, with D possibly being TRBD2 (5 bases). Trimming left V 0 bases short and J 4 bases short, with 14 bases between. Germline lookup yields CDR1 SGHNT and CDR2 YYREEE (reference sequence). The CDR3 covers 17 residues. For the CDR3, the DNA is TGTGCCAGCAGCTTGGGACGGGGAACCACCGGGGCCAACGTCCTGACTTTC. Amino acid sequence: CASSLGRGTTGANVLTF.

The rearrangement joins TRBV29-1 to TRBJ1-4; 9 bases are a match to TRBD1. Trimming took 7 bases from V and 12 from J; bases not matched to a gene: 6. This CDR3 contains 11 residues. CDR1 is SQVTM and CDR2 is ANQGSEA in the germline V gene. In DNA, the CDR3 is TGCAGCGGTGGACAGGGGAAGGAACTGTTTTTT. Its protein is CSGGQGKELFF.

Notes on this clone: Other nucleotide sequences in the sample specify the same CDR3. The rearrangement links TRBV4-1 to TRBJ2-5, with D perhaps TRBD1 or TRBD2 (5 bases each). The CDR3 loop spans 14 amino acids. The germline gives CDR1 MGHRA, CDR2 YSYEKL. V was trimmed by 0 bases and J by 5 bases, leaving 10 bases between them. In DNA form, the CDR3 reads TGCGCCAGCAGCCAAGATGCGAGGGGCGAGACCCAGTACTTC. Protein product: CASSQDARGETQYF.

This clone was counted between two and nine times. The chain couples TRBV19 to TRBJ1-1; D possibly corresponds to TRBD1 (5 bases). The CDR3 spans 12 residues. In germline, CDR1 is LNHDA, CDR2 SQIVND (reference sequence). The ends were cut back, 9 bases at V and 2 bases at J, with 10 bases in the middle. CDR3 residues: CASRALNTEAFF. In nucleotides, the CDR3 is TGTGCCAGCAGGGCCCTAAACACTGAAGCTTTCTTT.

For this clone: Different DNA sequences within this sample yield the same CDR3. The J gene is TRBJ2-1, the V gene TRBV11-2; 8 bases line up with TRBD2. This CDR3 comprises 15 residues. V lost 2 bases, J lost 0 bases, and 0 bases stayed unmatched. Germline V CDR1 and CDR2: SGHAT, FQNNGV. Written as DNA, the CDR3 is TGTGCCAGCAGCTTACTAGCGGGCTCCTACAATGAGCAGTTCTTC. It yields the protein CASSLLAGSYNEQFF.

The chain is built from TRBV11-2 and TRBJ1-2, with 12 bases aligning to TRBD1. Germline V gives CDR1 SGHAT, CDR2 FQNNGV. The V and J ends lost 9 bases and 6 bases, in that order; junction bases with no gene match: 8. CDR3 length: 14 residues. The CDR3 DNA follows: TGTGCCAGTCTCAGGGACAGGGGGCGAGATGGCTACACCTTC. Translated, it gives CASLRDRGRDGYTF.

The chain links TRBV11-2 to TRBJ2-1, with D tentatively TRBD1 or TRBD2 (5 bases each). The CDR3 consists of 16 residues. The germline V gene has CDR1 SGHAT and CDR2 FQNNGV. V shed 5 bases and J shed 4 bases, with 18 bases lying between them. CDR3: CASSKPGRMMYNEQFF. The CDR3 nucleotides read TGTGCCAGCAGCAAGCCGGGACGGATGATGTACAATGAGCAGTTCTTC. Drawing the rest from reference TRBV11-2 and TRBJ2-1, the complete variable domain is EAGVAQSPRYKIIEKRQSVAFWCNPISGHATLYWYQQILGQGPKLLIQFQNNGVVDDSQLPKDRFSAERLKGVDSTLKIQPAKLEDSAVYLCASSKPGRMMYNEQFFGPGTRLTVL.

The V gene is TRBV5-8, the J gene TRBJ1-2, with 8 bases identical to TRBD1. The CDR3 spans 15 residues. Germline assignment: CDR1 SGHTS and CDR2 YDEGEE. V was clipped by 4 bases and J by 1 base; unmatched bases: 6. DNA for the CDR3: TGTGCCAGCAGCATAGGACAGGGTGTTAACTATGGCTACACCTTC. It yields the protein CASSIGQGVNYGYTF. The full variable domain, its missing parts supplied by reference TRBV5-8 and TRBJ1-2, is EAGVTQSPTHLIKTRGQQATLRCSPISGHTSVYWYQQALGLGLQFLLWYDEGEERNRGNFPPRFSGRQFPNYSSELNVNALELEDSALYLCASSIGQGVNYGYTFGSGTRLTVV.

V usage is TRBV28 and J usage is TRBJ2-7; D is undetermined. Trimming took off 2 bases at V and 3 bases at J, with 11 bases between the two ends. Germline loops: CDR1 MDHEN, CDR2 SYDVKM. The CDR3 spans 14 residues. The CDR3 DNA is TGTGCCAGCAGTTTAGTGTCAGTTAGCTACGAGCAGTACTTC. Its protein product is CASSLVSVSYEQYF.

The V call is TRBV7-2, the J call TRBJ2-3; 10 bases are a match to TRBD2. Trimming removed 5 bases from V and 2 bases from J; junction bases left unmatched: 10. CDR3 length equals 17 residues. Germline CDR1 is SGHTA and CDR2 is FQGNSA. CDR3 amino acids: CASSLRLAGLLTDTQYF. The CDR3 DNA reads as TGTGCCAGCAGCCTACGACTAGCGGGCCTCCTCACAGATACGCAGTATTTT.

The V call is TRBV27, the J call TRBJ2-1, with 11 bases aligning to TRBD2. The CDR3 is 14 residues long. After removal of 5 bases from V and 6 bases from J, the junction contained 3 bases not matched to a gene. Germline loops: CDR1 MNHEY, CDR2 SMNVEV (reference sequence). CDR3 DNA sequence: TGTGCCAGCAGTCCACTAGCGGGAGCCAATGAGCAGTTCTTC. This codes for CASSPLAGANEQFF.

The chain uses TRBV4-3 and TRBJ1-1; D gene unclear. Trimming took off 6 bases at V and 0 bases at J, with 14 bases between the two ends. There are 15 residues in the CDR3. Germline V gene data show CDR1 as LGHNA and CDR2 as YSLEER. CDR3 region: CASRLAAELNTEAFF. The CDR3 bases are TGCGCCAGCAGATTGGCGGCAGAGTTGAACACTGAAGCTTTCTTT.

CDR3 DNA: TGTGCCAGCAGCGTCCGTCCTGGGGCCAACGTCCTGACTTTC. It is translated as CASSVRPGANVLTF. The chain has TRBV7-3 and TRBJ2-6; the D is unclear. Trimming took off 5 bases at V and 2 bases at J, with 7 bases between the two ends. Germline V CDR1 and CDR2: SGHTA, FQGTGA. The CDR3 is 14 amino acids.

CDR3 residues: CASSVQMGRDTEAFF. CDR3 nucleotides: TGTGCCAGCAGTGTCCAGATGGGACGGGATACTGAAGCTTTCTTT. V is TRBV25-1 and J is TRBJ1-1; D might be TRBD1 (5 bases). Germline CDR1 MGHDK, CDR2 SYGVNS. Trimming stripped 4 bases from V and 5 bases from J, with 17 bases between. The CDR3 has 15 amino acids.

This chain links TRBV4-1 with TRBJ2-3; 9 nucleotides line up with TRBD2. The ends lost 0 bases at V and 2 bases at J; junction bases unmatched: 3. CDR1 MGHRA and CDR2 YSYEKL come from the germline V gene. The CDR3 is 16 amino acids. The CDR3: CASSQEGGLATDTQYF. The CDR3 bases are TGCGCCAGCAGCCAAGAAGGGGGACTAGCCACAGATACGCAGTATTTT.

The V gene is TRBV5-1, the J gene TRBJ2-1; perhaps TRBD1 as D (5 bases). The V gene's germline CDR1 is SGHRS and CDR2 YFSETQ. Between the trimmed V and J ends, which lost 6 bases and 2 bases, there was a span of 12 bases. The CDR3 runs 14 residues. CDR3 sequence: CASKGLGPYNEQFF. The CDR3 DNA follows: TGCGCCAGCAAGGGGTTAGGCCCCTACAATGAGCAGTTCTTC.

V gene TRBV7-9 combines with J gene TRBJ1-5, with D perhaps TRBD1 (5 bases). There are 15 residues in the CDR3. CDR1 is SEHNR and CDR2 is FQNEAQ in the germline V gene (reference sequence). V lost 1 base and J 2 bases, leaving 9 bases between the germline ends. The CDR3 nucleotides read TGTGCCAGCAGCTTAGTCGCGACAGGCAATCAGCCCCAGCATTTT. This encodes CASSLVATGNQPQHF.

For the CDR3, the DNA is TGTGCCAGCAGTTTTTTTCGAGAGGATGAAAAACTGTTTTTT. Protein product: CASSFFREDEKLFF. The J gene is TRBJ1-4, the V gene TRBV28; D remains unclear. The CDR3 totals 14 residues. Germline V lookup: CDR1 MDHEN, CDR2 SYDVKM. Trimming cost V 3 bases and J 6 bases, with 11 bases left between them. Full variable domain (remainder filled in from reference TRBV28 and TRBJ1-4): DVKVTQSSRYLVKRTGEKVFLECVQDMDHENMFWYRQDPGLGLRLIYFSYDVKMKEKGDIPEGYSVSREKKERFSLILESASTNQTSMYLCASSFFREDEKLFFGSGTQLSVL.

About this clone: The sample has other DNA sequences that encode this CDR3 too. Here the CDR3 DNA reads TGTGCCAGCAGTTACAGCCGGAGCTACGAGCAGTACTTC. Its translation: CASSYSRSYEQYF. The chain is built from TRBV6-5 and TRBJ2-7; the D is unclear. Germline V gene sequence: CDR1 MNHEY, CDR2 SVGAGI. The CDR3 consists of 13 residues. V shed 2 bases and J shed 3 bases, with 8 bases lying between them.

The chain employs TRBV2 and TRBJ2-1; D may match TRBD1 or TRBD2 (5 bases each). V lost 4 bases and J lost 6, with 13 bases in between. This CDR3 has 14 amino acids. Germline values: CDR1 SNHLY, CDR2 FYNNEI. The CDR3 protein is CASSGRPGGNEQFF. DNA for the CDR3: TGTGCCAGCAGTGGTCGGCCTGGGGGCAATGAGCAGTTCTTC. The full variable domain, rest sourced from reference TRBV2 and TRBJ2-1, is EPEVTQTPSHQVTQMGQEVILRCVPISNHLYFYWYRQILGQKVEFLVSFYNNEISEKSEIFDDQFSVERPDGSNFTLKIRSTKLEDSAMYFCASSGRPGGNEQFFGPGTRLTVL.

V usage is TRBV27 and J usage is TRBJ1-2; the match to TRBD1 covers 10 bases. The germline CDR1 and CDR2 sequences are MNHEY and SMNVEV (reference sequence). The CDR3 consists of 14 residues. The junction had 4 bases not matched to a gene; V was cut back by 3 bases and J by 6 bases. The CDR3 sequence is CASSFIGTGDGYTF. CDR3 in DNA: TGTGCCAGCAGTTTCATCGGGACAGGGGATGGCTACACCTTC.

The J gene is TRBJ1-4, the V gene TRBV13; TRBD1 matches 8 bases. After removal of 5 bases from V and 10 bases from J, the junction contained 15 bases not matched to a gene. The CDR3 totals 16 residues. Germline CDR1 and CDR2: PRHDT and FYEKMQ (reference sequence). CDR3 nucleotide sequence: TGTGCCAGCAGCCCACCGGGACAGGAAAGTTGGCGAAAACTGTTTTTT. It specifies CASSPPGQESWRKLFF.

The chain links TRBV15 to TRBJ2-5; 8 nucleotides line up with TRBD1. V shed 2 bases and J 4 bases; nucleotides not matched to a gene: 6. The CDR3 has 15 amino acids. Germline V lookup: CDR1 LNHNV, CDR2 YYDKDF (reference sequence). CDR3 region: CATSRRQGMGETQYF. CDR3 nucleotides: TGTGCCACCAGCAGAAGACAGGGGATGGGAGAGACCCAGTACTTC.

To note about this clone: This CDR3 is also generated by other DNA sequences in the sample. The chain employs TRBV7-2 and TRBJ2-7; perhaps TRBD2 as D (5 bases). V was clipped by 5 bases and J by 3 bases, with 8 bases between them. CDR3 length equals 12 residues. Germline CDR1 is SGHTA and CDR2 is FQGNSA. The CDR3 DNA reads as TGTGCCAGCAGCCTCGGGGTCTACGAGCAGTACTTC. Protein sequence: CASSLGVYEQYF.